This T cell receptor (beta chain) was found in a study of post-analysis software for immune sequencing data. Regarding the study as a whole: There were roughly 5 TRBV segments more frequent in patients than controls, and TRBV5-6, TRBV5-1 and TRBV20-1 were among them. Batch-matched samples strongly co-clustered by F measure.

Germline CDR1 is SGHRS and CDR2 is YFSETQ. The V end was cut by 4 bases, the J end by 8 bases, with 10 bases between. The CDR3 length is 12 residues. Carried by the TCR beta cDNA libraries were unique molecular identifiers. From the PCR reads, TCRdb called clonotypes with MiXCR, one entry per CDR3 protein. The sample carries some 800,000 distinct CDR3 sequences, around 45% recorded once. This clonotype came up a few times. Its antigen remains unknown. This sequence originates from a girl between 10 and 17 years old with multiple sclerosis. Sequenced material: blood. V and J are TRBV5-1 and TRBJ2-1; D ambiguous. The CDR3 sequence: CASSVGYDEQFF. In nucleotides, the CDR3 is TGCGCCAGCAGCGTAGGATACGATGAGCAGTTCTTC.